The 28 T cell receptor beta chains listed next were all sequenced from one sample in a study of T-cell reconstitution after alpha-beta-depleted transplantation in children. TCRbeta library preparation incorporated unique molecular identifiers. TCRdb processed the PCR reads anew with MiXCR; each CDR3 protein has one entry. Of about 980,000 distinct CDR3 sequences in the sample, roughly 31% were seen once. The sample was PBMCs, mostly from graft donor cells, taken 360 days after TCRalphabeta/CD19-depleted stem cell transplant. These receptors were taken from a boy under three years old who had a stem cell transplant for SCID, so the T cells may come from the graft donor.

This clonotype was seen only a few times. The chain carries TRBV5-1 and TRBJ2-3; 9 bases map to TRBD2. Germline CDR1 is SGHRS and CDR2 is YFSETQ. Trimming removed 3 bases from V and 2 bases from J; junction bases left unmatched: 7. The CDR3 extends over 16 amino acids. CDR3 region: CASSWGLARDTDTQYF. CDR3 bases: TGCGCCAGCAGCTGGGGACTAGCCCGCGACACAGATACGCAGTATTTT.

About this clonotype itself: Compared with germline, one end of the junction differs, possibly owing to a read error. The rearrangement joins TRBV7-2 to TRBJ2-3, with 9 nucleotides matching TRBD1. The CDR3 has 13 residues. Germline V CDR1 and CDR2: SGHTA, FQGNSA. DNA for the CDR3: TGTGCCAGCAGCTTCTCTTGGACAGGGGTGGTAGATTTT. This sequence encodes CASSFSWTGVVDF.

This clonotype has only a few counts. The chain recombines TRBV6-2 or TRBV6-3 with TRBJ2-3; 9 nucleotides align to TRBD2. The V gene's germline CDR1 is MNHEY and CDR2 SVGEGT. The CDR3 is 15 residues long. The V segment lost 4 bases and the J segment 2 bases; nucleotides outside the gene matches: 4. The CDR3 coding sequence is TGTGCCAGCAGTTGGCTAGCGGGGTTCACAGATACGCAGTATTTT. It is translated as CASSWLAGFTDTQYF.

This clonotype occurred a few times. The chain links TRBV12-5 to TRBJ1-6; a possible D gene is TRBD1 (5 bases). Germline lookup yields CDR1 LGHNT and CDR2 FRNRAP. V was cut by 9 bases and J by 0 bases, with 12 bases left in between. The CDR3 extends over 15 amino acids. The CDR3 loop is CARDAQGSYNSPLHF. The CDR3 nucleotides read TGTGCTAGGGACGCTCAGGGCTCCTATAATTCACCCCTCCACTTT.

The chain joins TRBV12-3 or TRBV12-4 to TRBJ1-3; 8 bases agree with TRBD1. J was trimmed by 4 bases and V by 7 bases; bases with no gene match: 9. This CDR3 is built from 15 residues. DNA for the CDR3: TGTGCCAGCATCCGTAGGACAGGGCAGGGAAACACCATATATTTT. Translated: CASIRRTGQGNTIYF.

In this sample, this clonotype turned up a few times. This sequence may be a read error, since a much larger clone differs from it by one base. The CDR3 DNA is TGTGCCAGCAGTACCCTCTACGAGCAGTACTTC. Its translation: CASSTLYEQYF. The chain combines TRBV12-3 or TRBV12-4 with TRBJ2-7; no clear D. This CDR3 is 11 amino acids long. V was pared by 5 bases and J by 3 bases, with 5 bases between.

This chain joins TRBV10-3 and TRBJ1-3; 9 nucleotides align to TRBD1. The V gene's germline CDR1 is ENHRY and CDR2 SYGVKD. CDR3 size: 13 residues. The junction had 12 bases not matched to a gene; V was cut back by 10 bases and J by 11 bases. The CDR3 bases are TGTGCCACCCTAGGACAGGGGCCCGAGGCCATATATTTT. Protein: CATLGQGPEAIYF.

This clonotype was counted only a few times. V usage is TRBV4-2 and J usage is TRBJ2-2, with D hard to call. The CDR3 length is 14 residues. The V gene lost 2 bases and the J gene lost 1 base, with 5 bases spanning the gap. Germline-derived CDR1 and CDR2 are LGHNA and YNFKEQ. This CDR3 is CASSQKVNTGELFF. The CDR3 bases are TGTGCCAGCAGCCAAAAAGTGAACACCGGGGAGCTGTTTTTT.

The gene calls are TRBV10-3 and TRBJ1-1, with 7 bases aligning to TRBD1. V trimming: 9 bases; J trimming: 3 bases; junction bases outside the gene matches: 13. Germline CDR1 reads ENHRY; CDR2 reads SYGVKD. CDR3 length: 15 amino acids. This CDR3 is CAIRADRVRDTEAFF. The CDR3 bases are TGTGCCATTCGGGCCGACAGGGTGAGGGACACTGAAGCTTTCTTT.

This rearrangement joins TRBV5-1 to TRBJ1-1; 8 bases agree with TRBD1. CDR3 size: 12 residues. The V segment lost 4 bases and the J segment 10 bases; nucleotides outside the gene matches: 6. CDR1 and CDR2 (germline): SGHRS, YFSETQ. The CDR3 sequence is CASSPDRVRAFF. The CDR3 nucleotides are TGCGCCAGCAGCCCGGACAGGGTTCGAGCTTTCTTT.

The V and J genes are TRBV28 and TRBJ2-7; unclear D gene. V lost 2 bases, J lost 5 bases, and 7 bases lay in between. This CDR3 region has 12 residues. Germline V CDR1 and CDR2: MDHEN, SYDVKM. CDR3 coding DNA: TGTGCCAGCAGTTTAGGGTGGGACGAGCAGTACTTC. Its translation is CASSLGWDEQYF.

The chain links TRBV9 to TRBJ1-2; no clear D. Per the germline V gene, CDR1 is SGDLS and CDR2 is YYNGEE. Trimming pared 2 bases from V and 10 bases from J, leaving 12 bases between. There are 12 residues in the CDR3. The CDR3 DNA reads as TGTGCCAGCAGCGTGGATGGGTCCCTCTACACCTTC. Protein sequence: CASSVDGSLYTF. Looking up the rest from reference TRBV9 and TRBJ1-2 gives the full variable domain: DSGVTQTPKHLITATGQRVTLRCSPRSGDLSVYWYQQSLDQGLQFLIQYYNGEERAKGNILERFSAQQFPDLHSELNLSSLELGDSALYFCASSVDGSLYTFGSGTRLTVV.

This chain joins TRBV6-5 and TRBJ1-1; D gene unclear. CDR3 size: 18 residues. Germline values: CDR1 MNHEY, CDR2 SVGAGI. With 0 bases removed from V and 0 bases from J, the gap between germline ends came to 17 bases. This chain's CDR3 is CASSYSLHRLRMNTEAFF. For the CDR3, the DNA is TGTGCCAGCAGTTACTCGCTTCACCGTCTTAGAATGAACACTGAAGCTTTCTTT.

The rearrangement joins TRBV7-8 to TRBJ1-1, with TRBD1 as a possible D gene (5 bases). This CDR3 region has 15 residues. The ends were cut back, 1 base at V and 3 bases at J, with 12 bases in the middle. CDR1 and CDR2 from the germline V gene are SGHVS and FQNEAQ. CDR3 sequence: CASSLGEPRDTEAFF. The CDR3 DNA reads TGTGCCAGCAGCTTAGGAGAACCCAGGGACACTGAAGCTTTCTTT.

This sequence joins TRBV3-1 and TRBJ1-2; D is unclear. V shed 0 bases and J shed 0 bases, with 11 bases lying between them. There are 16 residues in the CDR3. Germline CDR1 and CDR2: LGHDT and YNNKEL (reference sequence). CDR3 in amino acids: CASSQDPRPANYGYTF. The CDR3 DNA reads TGTGCCAGCAGCCAAGATCCCAGACCAGCTAACTATGGCTACACCTTC.

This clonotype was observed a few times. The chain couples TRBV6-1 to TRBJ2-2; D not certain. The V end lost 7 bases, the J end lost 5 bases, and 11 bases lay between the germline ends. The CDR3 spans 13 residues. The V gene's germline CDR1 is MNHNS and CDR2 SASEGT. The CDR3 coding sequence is TGTGCCAGCACCAGCTTTTCAACCGGGGAGCTGTTTTTT. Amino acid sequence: CASTSFSTGELFF.

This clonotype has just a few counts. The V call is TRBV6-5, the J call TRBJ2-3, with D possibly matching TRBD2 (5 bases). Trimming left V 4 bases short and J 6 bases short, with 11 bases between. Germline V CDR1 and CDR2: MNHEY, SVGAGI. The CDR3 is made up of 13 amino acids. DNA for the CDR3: TGTGCCAGCAGTTGGTCGGGCGGGGATACGCAGTATTTT. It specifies CASSWSGGDTQYF.

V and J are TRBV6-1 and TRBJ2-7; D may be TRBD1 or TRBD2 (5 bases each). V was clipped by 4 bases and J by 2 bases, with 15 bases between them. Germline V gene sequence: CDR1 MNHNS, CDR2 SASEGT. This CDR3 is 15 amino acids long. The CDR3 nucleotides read TGTGCCAGCAGTGCTATTGGGACGGTAACCTACGAGCAGTACTTC. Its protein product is CASSAIGTVTYEQYF.

The CDR3 bases are TGTGCCAGCAGTGCGGACAGGCGTGGCGGGGTGAGGCACAATGAGCAGTTCTTC. Translating it yields CASSADRRGGVRHNEQFF. The chain recombines TRBV6-1 with TRBJ2-1, with D tentatively TRBD1 (7 bases). CDR1 is MNHNS and CDR2 is SASEGT in the germline V gene. The CDR3 covers 18 residues. Trimming stripped 4 bases from V and 5 bases from J, with 24 bases between.

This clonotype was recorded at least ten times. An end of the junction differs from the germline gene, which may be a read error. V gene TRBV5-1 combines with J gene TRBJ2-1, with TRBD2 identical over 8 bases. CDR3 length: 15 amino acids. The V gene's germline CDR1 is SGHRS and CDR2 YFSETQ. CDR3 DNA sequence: TGTGCCAGCAGTTTAACGGGGGGGCCCTACAATGAGCAGTTCTTC. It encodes CASSLTGGPYNEQFF. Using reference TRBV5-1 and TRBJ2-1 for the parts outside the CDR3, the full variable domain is KAGVTQTPRYLIKTRGQQVTLSCSPISGHRSVSWYQQTPGQGLQFLFEYFSETQRNKGNFPGRFSGRQFSNSRSEMNVSTLELGDSALYLCASSLTGGPYNEQFFGPGTRLTVL.

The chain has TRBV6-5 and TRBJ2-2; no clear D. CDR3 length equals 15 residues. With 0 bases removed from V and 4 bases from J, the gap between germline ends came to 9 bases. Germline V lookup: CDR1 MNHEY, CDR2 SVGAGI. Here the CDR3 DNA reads TGTGCCAGCAGTTACTCGATCTCGGTCACCGGGGAGCTGTTTTTT. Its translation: CASSYSISVTGELFF.

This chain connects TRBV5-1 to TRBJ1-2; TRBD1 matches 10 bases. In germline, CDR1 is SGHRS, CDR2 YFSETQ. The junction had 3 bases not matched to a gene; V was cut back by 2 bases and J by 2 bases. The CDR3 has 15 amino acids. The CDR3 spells CASSFPGQGNYGYTF. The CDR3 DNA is TGCGCCAGCAGCTTTCCGGGACAGGGGAACTATGGCTACACCTTC.

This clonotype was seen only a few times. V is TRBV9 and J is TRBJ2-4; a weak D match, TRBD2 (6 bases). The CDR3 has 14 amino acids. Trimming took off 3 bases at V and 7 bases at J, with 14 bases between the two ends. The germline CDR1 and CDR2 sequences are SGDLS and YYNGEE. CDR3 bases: TGTGCCAGCAGCGGACCCCCGGGGAGGAACATTCAGTACTTC. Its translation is CASSGPPGRNIQYF.

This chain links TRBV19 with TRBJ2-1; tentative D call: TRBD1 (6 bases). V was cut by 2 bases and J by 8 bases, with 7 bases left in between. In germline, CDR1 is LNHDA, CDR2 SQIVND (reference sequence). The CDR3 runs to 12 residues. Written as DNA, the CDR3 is TGTGCCAGTAGTATAACAGGGTATGAGCAGTTCTTC. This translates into CASSITGYEQFF.

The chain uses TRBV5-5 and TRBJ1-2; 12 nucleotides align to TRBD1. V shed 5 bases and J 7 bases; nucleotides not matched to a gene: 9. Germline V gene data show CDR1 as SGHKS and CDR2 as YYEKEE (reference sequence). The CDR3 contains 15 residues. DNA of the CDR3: TGTGCCAGCAGTCGTCCGGGACAGGGGGCGCGTGGCTACACCTTC. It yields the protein CASSRPGQGARGYTF.

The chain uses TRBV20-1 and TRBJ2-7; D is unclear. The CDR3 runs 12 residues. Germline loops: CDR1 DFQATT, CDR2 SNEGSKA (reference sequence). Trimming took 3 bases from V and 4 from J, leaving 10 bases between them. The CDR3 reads CSASRQKYEQYF. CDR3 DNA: TGCAGTGCTAGTCGGCAGAAGTACGAGCAGTACTTC.

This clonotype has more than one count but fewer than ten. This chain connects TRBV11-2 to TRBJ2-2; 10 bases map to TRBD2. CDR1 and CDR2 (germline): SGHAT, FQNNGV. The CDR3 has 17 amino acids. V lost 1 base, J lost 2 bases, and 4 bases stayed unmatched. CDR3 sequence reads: CASSLGWTSGNTGELFF. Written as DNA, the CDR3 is TGTGCCAGCAGCTTAGGTTGGACTAGCGGCAACACCGGGGAGCTGTTTTTT.

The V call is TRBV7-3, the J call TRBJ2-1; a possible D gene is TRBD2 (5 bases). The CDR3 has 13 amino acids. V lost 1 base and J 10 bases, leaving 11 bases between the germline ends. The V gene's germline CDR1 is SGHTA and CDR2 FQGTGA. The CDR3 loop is CASSLISPGEQFF. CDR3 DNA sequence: TGTGCCAGCAGCTTAATCTCTCCGGGGGAGCAGTTCTTC.